The 5 T cell receptor beta chains given below trace back to one sample, sequenced in a study of blood T cell repertoires in COVID-19. The table came from immunoSEQ multiplex PCR; TCRdb's copy has only in-frame clones and leaves some out. The data show 230,000 or so clones, with around 81% seen just once and 7.5% held by the top ten. Sample: peripheral blood. These receptors all stem from a woman aged 80 or older with COVID-19, enrolled during active disease.

The chain carries TRBV29-1 and TRBJ2-5; TRBD2 agrees at 7 bases. V shed 7 bases, J shed 5 bases, and the junction held 16 bases outside the gene matches. Germline CDR1 and CDR2: SQVTM and ANQGSEA. CDR3 size: 15 residues. The CDR3 nucleotides read TGCAGCGCTAACAGACTAGCCTCATCCCAGGAGACCCAGTACTTC. Translation gives CSANRLASSQETQYF.

V usage is TRBV5-1 and J usage is TRBJ2-7, with a weak D call TRBD2 (6 bases). This CDR3 is 15 amino acids long. The germline V gene has CDR1 SGHRS and CDR2 YFSETQ. Trimming shortened V by 2 bases and J by 0 bases, and 12 bases separated the two germline ends. The CDR3 spells CASSLNGGASYEQYF. CDR3 bases: TGCGCCAGCAGCTTAAACGGGGGAGCCTCCTACGAGCAGTACTTC.

This chain links TRBV7-8 with TRBJ1-2; D uncertain. The V gene lost 0 bases and the J gene lost 5 bases, with 10 bases spanning the gap. Germline CDR1 reads SGHVS; CDR2 reads FQNEAQ. This CDR3 region has 14 residues. CDR3 protein: CASSLAAGSYGYTF. The CDR3, as DNA: TGTGCCAGCAGCTTAGCGGCAGGCTCGTATGGCTACACCTTC.

The chain employs TRBV7-2 and TRBJ1-5, with TRBD1 as a possible D gene (6 bases). The CDR3 is 15 residues long. Germline-derived CDR1 and CDR2 are SGHTA and FQGNSA. The V and J ends lost 2 bases and 1 base respectively, with 9 bases between them. CDR3 in amino acids: CASSLRGGSNQPQHF. The CDR3 DNA sequence: TGTGCCAGCAGCTTAAGGGGGGGAAGCAATCAGCCCCAGCATTTT.

The chain combines TRBV11-3 with TRBJ2-5; the D gene is possibly TRBD1 (6 bases). The CDR3 covers 15 residues. V shed 6 bases and J shed 2 bases, with 16 bases lying between them. Germline CDR1 SGHNT, CDR2 YENEEA. CDR3 in amino acids: CASSLTGSRQETQYF. The CDR3 DNA reads TGTGCCAGCAGTTTAACAGGGAGCCGACAAGAGACCCAGTACTTC.